Shown below are 21 T cell receptor beta chains from a single sample sequenced in a study of cytomegalovirus exposure and HLA in healthy donors. Vbeta (60) and Jbeta (13) primers were used in the PCR. Here immunoSEQ multiplex PCR was the method, and the copy in TCRdb shows in-frame clones only, minus some. The data show 140,000 to 150,000 clones, 66% seen once. The specimen was PBMCs. The receptors shown here come from a woman aged 55-70 years in good health and CMV-seronegative.

Only a few counts were recorded for this clone. This chain connects TRBV11-2 to TRBJ2-7; a possible D gene is TRBD2 (7 bases). Trimming stripped 3 bases from V and 5 bases from J, with 14 bases between. The germline V gene encodes CDR1 SGHAT and CDR2 FQNNGV. The CDR3 consists of 14 residues. The CDR3: CASSFGGGRNEQYF. The CDR3 bases are TGTGCCAGCAGCTTTGGGGGGGGGCGGAACGAGCAGTACTTC.

V usage is TRBV7-9 and J usage is TRBJ1-1; no clear D gene. The CDR3 runs 14 residues. Between the trimmed V and J ends, which lost 1 base and 1 base, there was a span of 7 bases. Germline V gene data show CDR1 as SEHNR and CDR2 as FQNEAQ (reference sequence). The CDR3 sequence is CASSLEGRNTEAFF. The CDR3 coding sequence is TGTGCCAGCAGCTTAGAAGGGAGGAACACTGAAGCTTTCTTT. Combining the CDR3 with reference TRBV7-9 and TRBJ1-1 gives the whole variable domain DTGVSQNPRHKITKRGQNVTFRCDPISEHNRLYWYRQTLGQGPEFLTYFQNEAQLEKSRLLSDRFSAERPKGSFSTLEIQRTEQGDSAMYLCASSLEGRNTEAFFGQGTRLTVV.

This clone appeared once. V and J are TRBV5-6 and TRBJ2-5, with a weak D call TRBD1 (6 bases). This CDR3 has 13 residues. Germline assignment: CDR1 SGHDT and CDR2 YYEEEE. V lost 0 bases and J 7 bases, leaving 10 bases between the germline ends. The CDR3 nucleotides read TGTGCCAGCAGCTTGGCAGGGGCCGTGACCCAGTACTTC. Residues: CASSLAGAVTQYF.

The rearrangement uses TRBV7-2 and TRBJ2-7; 7 positions match TRBD1. J was trimmed by 9 bases and V by 5 bases; bases with no gene match: 7. The CDR3 loop spans 12 amino acids. CDR1 and CDR2 (germline): SGHTA, FQGNSA. The CDR3 sequence is CASSQTTGLQYF. CDR3 nucleotide sequence: TGTGCCAGCAGCCAGACGACAGGGTTGCAGTACTTC. Based on the CDR3 plus reference TRBV7-2 and TRBJ2-7, the full variable domain is GAGVSQSPSNKVTEKGKDVELRCDPISGHTALYWYRQSLGQGLEFLIYFQGNSAPDKSGLPSDRFSAERTGGSVSTLTIQRTQQEDSAVYLCASSQTTGLQYFGPGTRLTVT.

This clone was seen more than once but under ten times. CDR3 sequence: CASSLPGGHTEAFF. The CDR3 DNA follows: TGTGCCAGCAGCTTACCAGGGGGCCACACTGAAGCTTTCTTT. This chain connects TRBV5-4 to TRBJ1-1, with 8 bases aligning to TRBD1. CDR1 is SGHNT, CDR2 YYREEE, per germline (reference sequence). This CDR3 has 14 amino acids. The ends lost 2 bases at V and 3 bases at J; junction bases unmatched: 3.

The table lists this clone with many counts. The chain recombines TRBV6-5 with TRBJ2-7, with a possible D match to TRBD1 (5 bases). Trimming cost V 6 bases and J 4 bases, with 7 bases left between them. Germline CDR1 is MNHEY and CDR2 is SVGAGI. There are 11 residues in the CDR3. The CDR3, as DNA: TGTGCCAGCAGCAAGGGGTACGAGCAGTACTTC. This codes for CASSKGYEQYF.

This clone was seen more than once but under ten times. The DNA for the CDR3 is TGTGCCAGCAGGACTTTAGGTGACAGGTCCTACGAGCAGTACTTC. This codes for CASRTLGDRSYEQYF. The genes are TRBV2 and TRBJ2-7; the D gene is possibly TRBD1 (6 bases). CDR1 is SNHLY, CDR2 FYNNEI, per germline. The CDR3 loop spans 15 amino acids. Trimming took off 6 bases at V and 1 base at J, with 16 bases between the two ends.

The chain carries TRBV27 and TRBJ2-7; 8 bases map to TRBD1. Germline V gives CDR1 MNHEY, CDR2 SMNVEV (reference sequence). This CDR3 has 14 amino acids. The V gene end was trimmed by 5 bases and the J gene end by 3 bases; junction bases not matched to a gene: 6. This CDR3 is CASSPGTGIYEQYF. CDR3 DNA: TGTGCCAGCAGTCCCGGGACAGGCATCTACGAGCAGTACTTC.

V usage is TRBV19 and J usage is TRBJ2-1, with TRBD2 identical over 7 bases. V lost 6 bases, J lost 0 bases, and 8 bases stayed unmatched. The CDR3 covers 16 residues. The germline CDR1 and CDR2 sequences are LNHDA and SQIVND (reference sequence). DNA for the CDR3: TGTGCCAGTAGGCCTTTCGGGGGGACCTCCTACAATGAGCAGTTCTTC. Its translation is CASRPFGGTSYNEQFF.

The chain employs TRBV7-3 and TRBJ2-5, with D tentatively TRBD2 (7 bases). V lost 5 bases and J lost 1, with 14 bases in between. Germline CDR1 SGHTA, CDR2 FQGTGA. The CDR3 runs 15 residues. CDR3 sequence (DNA): TGTGCCAGCAGCCAAGGGGGGGGGTCCCAAGAGACCCAGTACTTC. Its translation: CASSQGGGSQETQYF.

A few counts support this clone. The chain carries TRBV27 and TRBJ2-1; 7 bases are shared with TRBD2. Trimming cost V 6 bases and J 0 bases; bases outside gene matches: 14. Germline-derived CDR1 and CDR2 are MNHEY and SMNVEV (reference sequence). There are 18 residues in the CDR3. The CDR3 coding sequence is TGTGCCAGCAGCTTCAGTGGGCTAGCGGTACGCTCCTACAATGAGCAGTTCTTC. It specifies CASSFSGLAVRSYNEQFF.

This clone appeared once. The chain carries TRBV7-6 and TRBJ2-7; D gene ambiguous. The CDR3 sequence is 14 residues long. V shed 0 bases and J shed 2 bases, with 8 bases lying between them. In germline, CDR1 is SGHVS, CDR2 FNYEAQ. The CDR3 DNA sequence: TGTGCCAGCAGCTTAGCTGTTAGCACCTACGAGCAGTACTTC. Its translation is CASSLAVSTYEQYF.

V is TRBV5-1 and J is TRBJ2-3; tentatively, D is TRBD2 (7 bases). This CDR3 has 16 amino acids. Trimming left V 4 bases short and J 5 bases short, with 20 bases between. Germline CDR1 SGHRS, CDR2 YFSETQ. CDR3 protein: CASSLGGLGGLDTQYF. In nucleotides, the CDR3 is TGCGCCAGCAGCCTGGGGGGCCTCGGGGGGTTAGATACGCAGTATTTT.

The count of this clone is one. The V and J genes are TRBV6-6 and TRBJ2-4, with 7 positions matching TRBD1. The CDR3 runs to 15 residues. In germline, CDR1 is MNHNY, CDR2 SVGAGI (reference sequence). V was pared by 3 bases and J by 5 bases, with 7 bases of the junction left unmatched. CDR3 sequence (DNA): TGTGCCAGCAGTTATTTACAGGGGCGAGAAAACATTCAGTACTTC. Its protein product is CASSYLQGRENIQYF.

In this sample, this clone turned up once. The CDR3 nucleotides are TGTGCCAGCAGCCGCAGGGTGGGGGAAAAACTGTTTTTT. Translating it yields CASSRRVGEKLFF. The rearrangement joins TRBV14 to TRBJ1-4; TRBD1 is a possible D gene (5 bases). V lost 4 bases and J lost 8, with 11 bases in between. The CDR3 extends over 13 amino acids. In germline, CDR1 is SGHDN, CDR2 FVKESK.

The V call is TRBV6-1, the J call TRBJ2-7; D remains unclear. The CDR3 contains 11 residues. Deletions cut 5 bases from V and 3 bases from J, with 5 bases between. Germline CDR1 is MNHNS and CDR2 is SASEGT. In DNA, the CDR3 is TGTGCCAGCAGTCGTCGCTACGAGCAGTACTTC. Its translation: CASSRRYEQYF.

This chain connects TRBV5-1 to TRBJ2-3; the D gene is possibly TRBD2 (6 bases). Deletions cut 3 bases from V and 3 bases from J, with 14 bases between. The CDR3 consists of 15 residues. The germline V gene has CDR1 SGHRS and CDR2 YFSETQ. CDR3 residues: CASSSGLRGTDTQYF. As DNA, the CDR3 is TGCGCCAGCAGCTCCGGACTAAGGGGAACAGATACGCAGTATTTT.

The chain links TRBV19 to TRBJ1-1; no firm D call. Trimming took 7 bases from V and 3 from J, leaving 18 bases between them. Germline V gives CDR1 LNHDA, CDR2 SQIVND (reference sequence). This CDR3 contains 15 residues. The CDR3 nucleotides are TGTGCCAGTACCGAACGAGGCGGCCCGGACACTGAAGCTTTCTTT. Amino acid sequence: CASTERGGPDTEAFF.

This chain connects TRBV7-2 to TRBJ2-7, with 10 bases that match TRBD2. Germline V gene sequence: CDR1 SGHTA, CDR2 FQGNSA. Unmatched junction bases numbered 10, after V lost 5 bases and J lost 3 bases. The CDR3 is made up of 16 amino acids. CDR3 in amino acids: CASSRVASGSFYEQYF. Written as DNA, the CDR3 is TGTGCCAGCAGCAGGGTCGCTAGCGGGAGTTTCTACGAGCAGTACTTC.

The V and J genes are TRBV28 and TRBJ1-4, with D possibly matching TRBD1 (6 bases). V was trimmed by 5 bases and J by 3 bases, leaving 16 bases between them. This CDR3 is 16 amino acids long. CDR1 is MDHEN and CDR2 is SYDVKM in the germline V gene. Written as DNA, the CDR3 is TGTGCCAGCAGTACAAACGGACAGCTCTCTAATGAAAAACTGTTTTTT. This encodes CASSTNGQLSNEKLFF.

The chain couples TRBV5-1 to TRBJ1-1, with 7 bases matching TRBD1. The CDR3 extends over 14 amino acids. V gave up 4 bases and J gave up 6 bases; unmatched junction bases: 9. CDR1 is SGHRS, CDR2 YFSETQ, per germline. The CDR3 here is CASSVGTEGAEAFF. CDR3 DNA: TGCGCCAGCAGCGTAGGGACAGAAGGAGCTGAAGCTTTCTTT.